This T cell receptor beta chain was identified during a study of T cell responses to AZD1222 COVID-19 vaccine. For this clone: The antigen is unknown.

General study findings and limits: Following two doses of AZD1222, Spike-specific TCR breadth and depth rose. Spike-spanning, vaccine-associated CD4 TCRs were dominant at 160-218 and 743-854.

Profiled with immunoSEQ multiplex PCR; TCRdb holds only in-frame clones, not every one. This table holds roughly 170,000 clones, more than 85% found once. Germline CDR1 is SGDLS and CDR2 is YYNGEE. The J segment lost 4 bases and the V segment lost 0 bases, leaving 5 bases of the junction unmatched. The CDR3 length is 15 residues. The gene calls are TRBV9 and TRBJ1-2; 8 nucleotides agree with TRBD1. Material: peripheral blood, obtained on day 0 of AZD1222 vaccination. This TCR derives from an adult in good health. The CDR3 DNA sequence: TGTGCCAGCAGCGTAGAGCCCACAGGGGGCTATGGCTACACCTTC. Translated: CASSVEPTGGYGYTF. The whole variable domain, filled in from reference TRBV9 and TRBJ1-2, reads DSGVTQTPKHLITATGQRVTLRCSPRSGDLSVYWYQQSLDQGLQFLIQYYNGEERAKGNILERFSAQQFPDLHSELNLSSLELGDSALYFCASSVEPTGGYGYTFGSGTRLTVV.